The 31 T cell receptor beta chains presented below share a single source sample, sequenced in a study of T cell repertoires in cytomegalovirus infection. One entry per CDR3 protein, called by TCRdb with MiXCR from the reads. The repertoire holds some 480,000 distinct CDR3 sequences, with 25% to 35% as singletons. These receptors have no known antigen. This sample comprised cultured PBMCs, obtained from culture after CMV antigen stimulation. These receptor sequences come from a human donor in good health (CMV status not recorded). Some clones in this sample may be carry-over from other donors' samples.

The genes are TRBV7-8 and TRBJ2-3; D is uncertain. This CDR3 spans 14 amino acids. CDR1 is SGHVS and CDR2 is FQNEAQ in the germline V gene. Trimming shortened V by 5 bases and J by 6 bases, and 15 bases separated the two germline ends. For the CDR3, the DNA is TGTGCCAGCAGCCCCCGCAATAACGCGGATACGCAGTATTTT. It codes for CASSPRNNADTQYF.

In its sample, this clonotype was seen a few times. The CDR3 is CASSPGGDRNNEQFF. The CDR3 coding sequence is TGTGCCAGTAGTCCCGGTGGGGACAGAAACAATGAGCAGTTCTTC. The V call is TRBV19, the J call TRBJ2-1, with TRBD1 matching over 7 bases. Germline values: CDR1 LNHDA, CDR2 SQIVND (reference sequence). Unmatched junction bases numbered 9, after V lost 5 bases and J lost 5 bases. This CDR3 is 15 amino acids long.

The V gene is TRBV9, the J gene TRBJ2-5; D may be TRBD2 (6 bases). The germline V gene has CDR1 SGDLS and CDR2 YYNGEE. The V end was cut by 3 bases, the J end by 5 bases, with 14 bases between. The CDR3 contains 14 residues. CDR3 coding DNA: TGTGCCAGCAGCGAGGAGGCAGGGAGGGAGACCCAGTACTTC. This gives the protein CASSEEAGRETQYF.

The table lists this clonotype with many counts. This chain joins TRBV4-3 and TRBJ2-1; perhaps TRBD2 as D (5 bases). Between the trimmed V and J ends, which lost 0 bases and 2 bases, there was a span of 17 bases. This CDR3 spans 18 amino acids. Germline V lookup: CDR1 LGHNA, CDR2 YSLEER. CDR3 protein: CASSQEAPGSGPYNEQFF. The CDR3 coding sequence is TGCGCCAGCAGCCAAGAAGCTCCGGGGAGCGGACCCTACAATGAGCAGTTCTTC.

The gene calls are TRBV27 and TRBJ1-6; 9 bases agree with TRBD1. With V trimmed by 3 bases and J by 9 bases, 9 bases remained unmatched. The CDR3 spans 16 residues. The V gene's germline CDR1 is MNHEY and CDR2 SMNVEV (reference sequence). DNA for the CDR3: TGTGCCAGCAGTTTCCGAGGACAGGGGATGGGTTCACCCCTCCACTTT. Its protein is CASSFRGQGMGSPLHF.

CDR3 sequence: CASSYDAGQGTQYF. The CDR3 DNA follows: TGTGCCAGCAGTTACGACGCGGGGCAGGGGACGCAGTATTTT. The chain joins TRBV6-2 or TRBV6-3 to TRBJ2-3; D tentatively reads TRBD1 or TRBD2 (6 bases each). The CDR3 sequence is 14 residues long. The V end was cut by 2 bases, the J end by 9 bases, with 15 bases between. Germline V CDR1 and CDR2: MNHEY, SVGEGT.

This clonotype was seen more than once but under ten times. The rearrangement joins TRBV7-2 to TRBJ2-6; 8 nucleotides line up with TRBD1. The germline gives CDR1 SGHTA, CDR2 FQGNSA. With 5 bases clipped from V and 7 bases from J, the junction kept 10 bases outside the gene matches. CDR3 length: 16 amino acids. Here the CDR3 DNA reads TGTGCCAGCAGCGTACAGGGGGGAGGTGTAGCCAACGTCCTGACTTTC. Its translation is CASSVQGGGVANVLTF.

This clonotype was observed a handful of times. The CDR3 spells CASSLFGGGPYEQYF. The CDR3 DNA sequence: TGTGCCAGCAGCTTATTCGGCGGGGGCCCCTACGAGCAGTACTTC. J is TRBJ2-7 and V is TRBV7-9, with a weak D call TRBD2 (7 bases). The CDR3 is 15 amino acids. With 2 bases removed from V and 2 bases from J, the gap between germline ends came to 13 bases. Germline assignment: CDR1 SEHNR and CDR2 FQNEAQ (reference sequence).

This clonotype has a count of ten or more. This chain links TRBV7-2 with TRBJ1-5; weak D call: TRBD1 (5 bases). CDR3 length: 16 residues. V lost 5 bases, J lost 3 bases, and 17 bases lay in between. Germline V gene sequence: CDR1 SGHTA, CDR2 FQGNSA. The CDR3 DNA follows: TGTGCCAGCAGCCCAAACCAGGGAGGGAACAATCAGCCCCAGCATTTT. It codes for CASSPNQGGNNQPQHF.

This clonotype turned up a few times. V gene TRBV6-1 combines with J gene TRBJ2-1; TRBD2 matches 7 bases. V shed 7 bases, J shed 5 bases, and the junction held 17 bases outside the gene matches. Germline values: CDR1 MNHNS, CDR2 SASEGT. This CDR3 is 17 amino acids long. The DNA for the CDR3 is TGTGCCAGCACCCCCCAAACGGGAACTAGCGCACACAATGAGCAGTTCTTC. It is translated as CASTPQTGTSAHNEQFF.

V and J are TRBV6-2 or TRBV6-3 and TRBJ2-1; 12 nucleotides align to TRBD2. With V trimmed by 6 bases and J by 7 bases, 13 bases remained unmatched. The CDR3 is 17 amino acids. CDR1 MNHEY and CDR2 SVGEGT come from the germline V gene. The CDR3 loop is CASSQKRLAGVGNEQFF. DNA of the CDR3: TGTGCCAGCAGCCAAAAAAGACTAGCGGGAGTGGGGAATGAGCAGTTCTTC.

This clonotype was found a few times. The chain uses TRBV12-3 or TRBV12-4 and TRBJ2-7; 7 bases are shared with TRBD2. This CDR3 contains 16 residues. J was trimmed by 0 bases and V by 3 bases; bases with no gene match: 8. CDR3 sequence: CASSFEGTTNSYEQYF. CDR3 nucleotides: TGTGCCAGCAGTTTTGAGGGGACTACCAACTCCTACGAGCAGTACTTC.

This clonotype was seen more than once but under ten times. The chain links TRBV12-3 or TRBV12-4 to TRBJ2-1, with D uncertain. This CDR3 has 15 amino acids. Trimming took 2 bases from V and 5 from J, leaving 13 bases between them. CDR3 DNA: TGTGCCAGCAGTTTATACGGGCTGTTGAACAATGAGCAGTTCTTC. It encodes CASSLYGLLNNEQFF.

The chain uses TRBV18 and TRBJ2-5, with a weak D call TRBD2 (6 bases). CDR1 is KGHSH, CDR2 LQKENI, per germline. V was clipped by 4 bases and J by 3 bases, with 12 bases between them. The CDR3 runs to 14 residues. The CDR3: CASSRWGGEETQYF. In nucleotides, the CDR3 is TGTGCCAGCTCACGCTGGGGCGGGGAAGAGACCCAGTACTTC.

This clonotype was found a few times. The gene calls are TRBV27 and TRBJ1-1, with D maybe TRBD1 (5 bases). CDR1 MNHEY and CDR2 SMNVEV come from the germline V gene (reference sequence). The CDR3 is made up of 14 amino acids. The V gene lost 5 bases and the J gene lost 1 base, with 11 bases spanning the gap. CDR3 loop: CASSRGVGNTEAFF. The CDR3, as DNA: TGTGCCAGCAGTCGGGGGGTGGGGAACACTGAAGCTTTCTTT.

This clonotype appeared a few times. This chain links TRBV19 with TRBJ2-1; perhaps TRBD2 as D (6 bases). Trimming left V 10 bases short and J 6 bases short, with 16 bases between. The CDR3 extends over 13 amino acids. Germline V gene data show CDR1 as LNHDA and CDR2 as SQIVND (reference sequence). This chain's CDR3 is CATFGGISNEQFF. CDR3 bases: TGTGCCACCTTCGGCGGGATTTCCAATGAGCAGTTCTTC. Based on the CDR3 plus reference TRBV19 and TRBJ2-1, the full variable domain is DGGITQSPKYLFRKEGQNVTLSCEQNLNHDAMYWYRQDPGQGLRLIYYSQIVNDFQKGDIAEGYSVSREKKESFPLTVTSAQKNPTAFYLCATFGGISNEQFFGPGTRLTVL.

This clonotype has more than one count but fewer than ten. The gene calls are TRBV27 and TRBJ1-5; 12 positions match TRBD1. The length of the CDR3 is 17 residues. V lost 8 bases and J lost 6; bases outside the gene matches: 14. Germline V gene data show CDR1 as MNHEY and CDR2 as SMNVEV (reference sequence). CDR3 coding DNA: TGTGCCAGCTCCCAGGGGACAGGGGGCGATGTATTTCAGCCCCAGCATTTT. Protein product: CASSQGTGGDVFQPQHF.

This clonotype has a handful of counts. This chain uses TRBV7-2 with TRBJ2-5, with D possibly matching TRBD2 (6 bases). V was pared by 2 bases and J by 5 bases, with 12 bases between. Germline CDR1 is SGHTA and CDR2 is FQGNSA. The CDR3 consists of 14 residues. CDR3 region: CASSLLAVRETQYF. Here the CDR3 DNA reads TGTGCCAGCAGCTTATTAGCGGTACGCGAGACCCAGTACTTC. Using reference TRBV7-2 and TRBJ2-5 for the parts outside the CDR3, the full variable domain is GAGVSQSPSNKVTEKGKDVELRCDPISGHTALYWYRQSLGQGLEFLIYFQGNSAPDKSGLPSDRFSAERTGGSVSTLTIQRTQQEDSAVYLCASSLLAVRETQYFGPGTRLLVL.

This clonotype was seen at least ten times. The junction differs from germline at one of its ends, possibly a read error. V gene TRBV5-8 combines with J gene TRBJ2-1; no clear D gene. Germline values: CDR1 SGHTS, CDR2 YDEGEE. The CDR3 contains 16 residues. The CDR3 region is CASSLAGLDRFNGQFF. DNA of the CDR3: TGTGCCAGCAGCTTGGCCGGGCTAGACCGGTTTAATGGGCAGTTCTTC.

The DNA of the CDR3 is TGTGCCAGCAGTTACTCGACTAGCGGGAGTGGATACGTC. This sequence encodes CASSYSTSGSGYV. This chain uses TRBV6-6 with TRBJ2-7; TRBD2 agrees at 12 bases. Germline CDR1 is MNHNY and CDR2 is SVGAGI (reference sequence). The CDR3 covers 13 residues. The V segment lost 0 bases and the J segment 13 bases; nucleotides outside the gene matches: 4.

The chain carries TRBV6-1 and TRBJ2-3; D call uncertain. This CDR3 is built from 14 residues. V was cut by 6 bases and J by 2 bases, with 12 bases left in between. CDR1 and CDR2 from the germline V gene are MNHNS and SASEGT. The CDR3 nucleotides read TGTGCCAGCAGAACGTACTTTTCCACAGATACGCAGTATTTT. Translating gives CASRTYFSTDTQYF.

The chain links TRBV10-3 to TRBJ1-1; D is undetermined. The CDR3 extends over 13 amino acids. Germline V gene lookup returns CDR1 ENHRY and CDR2 SYGVKD. The V end lost 7 bases, the J end lost 4 bases, and 13 bases lay between the germline ends. The CDR3: CAINNQVTTEAFF. The DNA of the CDR3 is TGTGCCATCAATAACCAGGTCACCACTGAAGCTTTCTTT.

The CDR3, as DNA: TGTGCCAGCAGGCTTTTTGGAGGTGAAGCTTTCTTT. Its protein is CASRLFGGEAFF. The J gene is TRBJ1-1, the V gene TRBV2; D not resolved. The length of the CDR3 is 12 residues. The germline V gene has CDR1 SNHLY and CDR2 FYNNEI. The ends were cut back, 6 bases at V and 7 bases at J, with 12 bases in the middle.

This clonotype was counted a few times. The V gene is TRBV7-9, the J gene TRBJ2-7; TRBD1 matches at 12 bases. Germline CDR1 reads SEHNR; CDR2 reads FQNEAQ (reference sequence). Trimming cost V 5 bases and J 3 bases; bases outside gene matches: 5. The CDR3 loop spans 15 amino acids. In DNA form, the CDR3 reads TGTGCCAGCAGCCCGGGACAGGGGGCTTACTACGAGCAGTACTTC. This gives the protein CASSPGQGAYYEQYF.

This clonotype came up a few times. The rearrangement uses TRBV14 and TRBJ1-5; D is undetermined. The germline V gene has CDR1 SGHDN and CDR2 FVKESK. This CDR3 region has 16 residues. The V end lost 9 bases, the J end lost 3 bases, and 21 bases lay between the germline ends. The CDR3 here is CARASIHRVINQPQHF. CDR3 in DNA: TGTGCCAGAGCCAGTATTCATAGGGTTATCAATCAGCCCCAGCATTTT.

The sample holds a few counts of this clonotype. This sequence joins TRBV10-3 and TRBJ1-2, with 7 positions matching TRBD1. Germline V lookup: CDR1 ENHRY, CDR2 SYGVKD. The CDR3 has 15 amino acids. The V gene end was trimmed by 7 bases and the J gene end by 7 bases; junction bases not matched to a gene: 15. The CDR3 reads CAINSGGQSIPGYTF. The CDR3 nucleotides are TGTGCCATCAATTCTGGGGGACAGTCTATTCCTGGCTACACCTTC.

This clonotype has more than one count but fewer than ten. The V gene is TRBV6-1, the J gene TRBJ2-5, with a tentative D call TRBD2 (6 bases). CDR3 size: 14 residues. Per germline, CDR1 MNHNS and CDR2 SASEGT. Trimming removed 6 bases at V and 5 bases at J, with 16 bases between. CDR3 nucleotide sequence: TGTGCCAGCAGCTCCTTCCGGGGGAAGGAGACCCAGTACTTC. Residues: CASSSFRGKETQYF.

The table lists this clonotype with a count of one. V gene TRBV28 combines with J gene TRBJ1-5; D not certain. The CDR3 loop spans 14 amino acids. The germline V gene encodes CDR1 MDHEN and CDR2 SYDVKM. V lost 5 bases and J lost 2, with 10 bases in between. DNA of the CDR3: TGTGCCAGCAGTACCCCACAGCGCAATCAGCCCCAGCATTTT. It encodes CASSTPQRNQPQHF.

This clonotype was recorded a few times. This sequence joins TRBV24-1 and TRBJ2-5, with 10 positions matching TRBD2. In germline, CDR1 is KGHDR, CDR2 SFDVKD. This CDR3 contains 16 residues. With V trimmed by 5 bases and J by 4 bases, 9 bases remained unmatched. The DNA for the CDR3 is TGTGCCACCAGTGGGGTTGGTCTAGCGGGAGTAGAGACCCAGTACTTC. Amino acid sequence: CATSGVGLAGVETQYF.

Only a few counts were recorded for this clonotype. This chain links TRBV7-2 with TRBJ2-5; D is uncertain. Germline CDR1 is SGHTA and CDR2 is FQGNSA. The CDR3 is 16 residues long. The ends were cut back, 2 bases at V and 4 bases at J, with 17 bases in the middle. CDR3 in DNA: TGTGCCAGCAGCTTATCGAGTCCCGAGTGGGCAGAGACCCAGTACTTC. The encoded protein is CASSLSSPEWAETQYF.

There are many counts of this clonotype. The CDR3, as DNA: TGTGCCAGTAGTTCGACTAGCGGGAGGGTGAGTGAGCAGTTCTTC. This codes for CASSSTSGRVSEQFF. The chain employs TRBV19 and TRBJ2-1; TRBD2 matches at 14 bases. This CDR3 has 15 residues. V was pared by 5 bases and J by 9 bases, with 6 bases of the junction left unmatched. Per germline, CDR1 LNHDA and CDR2 SQIVND (reference sequence).